Listed here are 29 T cell receptor beta chains from one sample, sequenced in a study of T cell clonality in common variable immunodeficiency. Study-level findings and limits: Reportedly, TCR beta sequences from common variable immunodeficiency showed fewer deletions and N-nucleotide insertions.

TCRdb's table, derived via immunoSEQ multiplex PCR, lists solely in-frame clones and lacks some. This sample has about 33,000 clones, each found more than once. What these receptors recognize is not known. Sequencing input: peripheral blood mononuclear cells. The receptors here all came from a human donor with common variable immunodeficiency.

This clone was observed a handful of times. Read coverage stops 3 residues before the CDR3 terminus; the germline J gene supplies the remainder. The chain uses TRBV19 and TRBJ1-5; D possibly corresponds to TRBD1 (5 bases). The CDR3 consists of 13 residues. Between the trimmed V and J ends, which lost 6 bases and 7 bases, there was a span of 13 bases. Germline loops: CDR1 LNHDA, CDR2 SQIVND (reference sequence). CDR3 loop: CASSKGMTQPQHF. Partial CDR3 DNA: TGTGCCAGTAGCAAGGGGATGACACAGCCC.

This clone was picked up a small number of times. Read coverage stops 3 residues before the CDR3 terminus; the germline J gene supplies the remainder. This chain links TRBV11-3 with TRBJ2-1, with 8 bases matching TRBD2. This CDR3 is 15 amino acids long. Germline loops: CDR1 SGHNT, CDR2 YENEEA. The trim removed 2 bases at V and 8 bases at J, leaving 8 bases unmatched. The CDR3 DNA, read in part, is TGTGCCAGCAGCTTATCACGGACTAGCACCGATGAG. It yields the protein CASSLSRTSTDE. The whole CDR3 reads CASSLSRTSTDEQFF.

As to this clone: The read stops 3 residues short of the end of the CDR3; the missing end is completed from the germline J gene. The chain has TRBV11-2 and TRBJ2-7, with D perhaps TRBD1 (5 bases). The V gene's germline CDR1 is SGHAT and CDR2 FQNNGV. Trimming shortened V by 1 base and J by 1 base, and 11 bases separated the two germline ends. There are 15 residues in the CDR3. The covered CDR3 bases are TGTGCCAGCAGCTTAGGTCCAACAGGTTCCTACGAG. Residues: CASSLGPTGSYE. Given in full, the CDR3 is CASSLGPTGSYEQYF.

Relative to its sample, this clone is medium-sized. From the germline J gene comes the end of the CDR3, since the read stops 3 residues before it. V and J are TRBV29-1 and TRBJ1-1; D ambiguous. CDR1 SQVTM and CDR2 ANQGSEA come from the germline V gene. Trimming pared 0 bases from V and 0 bases from J, leaving 5 bases between. The length of the CDR3 is 13 residues. The CDR3 DNA, read in part, is TGCAGCGTTGAAGATGGGCTGAACACTGAA. Amino acids: CSVEDGLNTE. The entire CDR3 is CSVEDGLNTEAFF.

This clone has a count of ten or more. The read is 3 residues too short to cover the CDR3 end, so that end is filled in from the germline J gene. This sequence joins TRBV2 and TRBJ2-1, with 14 bases that match TRBD2. Germline loops: CDR1 SNHLY, CDR2 FYNNEI. V shed 3 bases and J 6 bases; nucleotides not matched to a gene: 7. This CDR3 comprises 17 residues. CDR3 DNA (partial): TGTGCCAGCAGTGAGGGGACTAGCGGGGGCTGGATCAATGAG. The encoded protein is CASSEGTSGGWINE. The entire CDR3 protein is CASSEGTSGGWINEQFF.

This clone was seen repeatedly, ten times or more. Read data end 3 residues before the CDR3 end; the end is taken from the germline J gene. This chain uses TRBV7-2 with TRBJ2-3; 9 positions match TRBD1. Trimming cost V 2 bases and J 1 base; bases outside gene matches: 1. Per the germline V gene, CDR1 is SGHTA and CDR2 is FQGNSA. This CDR3 contains 15 residues. CDR3 residues: CASSLRQGGTDTQYF. CDR3 bases read: TGTGCCAGCAGCTTAAGACAGGGGGGCACAGATACG. The full variable domain, completed using reference TRBV7-2 and TRBJ2-3, is GAGVSQSPSNKVTEKGKDVELRCDPISGHTALYWYRQSLGQGLEFLIYFQGNSAPDKSGLPSDRFSAERTGGSVSTLTIQRTQQEDSAVYLCASSLRQGGTDTQYFGPGTRLTVL.

This clone was seen repeatedly, ten times or more. The CDR3 extends 3 residues past the end of the read, so its final part is completed from the germline J gene. The genes are TRBV29-1 and TRBJ2-1, with 10 nucleotides matching TRBD2. Germline lookup yields CDR1 SQVTM and CDR2 ANQGSEA. The junction had 2 bases not matched to a gene; V was cut back by 5 bases and J by 4 bases. CDR3 length: 13 residues. Here the CDR3 reads CSVNSGGYNEQFF. The sequenced part of the CDR3 DNA is TGCAGCGTTAATAGCGGGGGGTACAATGAG.

Comments on this clone: The read ends 3 residues before the CDR3 terminus; that terminus is restored from the germline J gene. The chain recombines TRBV19 with TRBJ2-5, with 10 bases fitting TRBD2. The CDR3 is 15 amino acids. V lost 5 bases, J lost 4 bases, and 7 bases stayed unmatched. Germline CDR1 reads LNHDA; CDR2 reads SQIVND (reference sequence). CDR3 bases read: TGTGCCAGTAGTCTCCTAGCGGGGGAGGTAGAGACC. Amino acids: CASSLLAGEVET. In full, the CDR3 is CASSLLAGEVETQYF.

In this sample, this clone turned up a few times. The read falls 3 residues short of the CDR3 end, and the missing part is taken from the germline J gene. The gene calls are TRBV7-9 and TRBJ2-7; weak D call: TRBD2 (5 bases). Germline V lookup: CDR1 SEHNR, CDR2 FQNEAQ (reference sequence). The ends were cut back, 2 bases at V and 6 bases at J, with 11 bases in the middle. The CDR3 length is 13 residues. The CDR3 sequence is CASSLNRGSEQYF. Incomplete CDR3 DNA: TGTGCCAGCAGCTTAAATCGGGGATCCGAG.

This clone was observed a few times. Incomplete CDR3 DNA: TGTGCCAGCTCACAGGTCCTAGAACGTCAGCCC. This codes for CASSQVLERQP. The full-length CDR3 reads as CASSQVLERQPQHF. The chain is built from TRBV18 and TRBJ1-5; D uncertain. The sequence runs out 3 residues before the end of the CDR3; the remainder is reconstructed from the germline J gene. This CDR3 has 14 residues. Trimming removed 4 bases from V and 6 bases from J, with 13 bases in between. Germline CDR1 KGHSH, CDR2 LQKENI.

In this sample, this clone is medium-sized (0.01 to 0.1%). The sequenced fragment ends 3 residues before the CDR3 boundary, so the rest is inferred from the germline J gene. V and J are TRBV29-1 and TRBJ1-1, with D possibly being TRBD1 (5 bases). In germline, CDR1 is SQVTM, CDR2 ANQGSEA. There are 11 residues in the CDR3. Partial CDR3 DNA: TGCAGCGTTGAAGACAGGGCGATG. Its translation is CSVEDRAM. The CDR3 reads in full as CSVEDRAMAFF.

Worth noting for this clone: The sequenced fragment ends 3 residues before the CDR3 boundary, so the rest is inferred from the germline J gene. The chain joins TRBV5-1 to TRBJ1-6; D gene unclear. Trimming took off 4 bases at V and 7 bases at J, with 12 bases between the two ends. This CDR3 is 14 amino acids long. In germline, CDR1 is SGHRS, CDR2 YFSETQ. The covered CDR3 bases are TGCGCCAGCAGCCACTTTTGGTTCAATTCACCC. The encoded protein is CASSHFWFNSP. The whole CDR3 sequence is CASSHFWFNSPLHF. Drawing the rest from reference TRBV5-1 and TRBJ1-6, the complete variable domain is KAGVTQTPRYLIKTRGQQVTLSCSPISGHRSVSWYQQTPGQGLQFLFEYFSETQRNKGNFPGRFSGRQFSNSRSEMNVSTLELGDSALYLCASSHFWFNSPLHFGNGTRLTVT.

This clone was seen more than once but under ten times. The read gets to within 3 residues of the CDR3 end, and the germline J gene fills in the rest. V is TRBV7-2 and J is TRBJ1-1; tentatively, D is TRBD1 (5 bases). The CDR3 runs to 12 residues. Trimming left V 7 bases short and J 5 bases short, with 11 bases between. Per germline, CDR1 SGHTA and CDR2 FQGNSA. The part of the CDR3 DNA that was read is TGTGCCAGCAAGGGGCCGGGAACTGAA. Translated, it gives CASKGPGTE. The full CDR3 is CASKGPGTEAFF.

CDR3 residues: CASRTGTSGGYNEQFF. The sequenced CDR3 bases are TGTGCCAGCAGAACCGGGACTAGCGGGGGTTACAATGAG. This chain joins TRBV2 and TRBJ2-1; 14 nucleotides line up with TRBD2. The read terminates 3 residues before the CDR3 end, so the remaining end is supplied by the germline J gene. Germline lookup yields CDR1 SNHLY and CDR2 FYNNEI. Trimming took 6 bases from V and 4 from J; bases not matched to a gene: 5. The CDR3 is 16 amino acids.

This clone showed up just a few times. The read falls 3 residues short of the CDR3 end, and the missing part is taken from the germline J gene. The gene calls are TRBV7-9 and TRBJ1-1; D is uncertain. There are 11 residues in the CDR3. V was clipped by 2 bases and J by 5 bases, with 3 bases between them. CDR1 SEHNR and CDR2 FQNEAQ come from the germline V gene (reference sequence). CDR3 sequence: CASSLITEAFF. The sequenced CDR3 bases are TGTGCCAGCAGCTTAATAACTGAA.

This clone has a handful of counts. The sequenced fragment ends 3 residues before the CDR3 boundary, so the rest is inferred from the germline J gene. V gene TRBV10-2 combines with J gene TRBJ1-6, with D possibly matching TRBD1 (6 bases). This CDR3 comprises 16 residues. Trimming removed 4 bases from V and 1 base from J, with 11 bases in between. Per germline, CDR1 WSHSY and CDR2 SAAADI. CDR3 DNA (partial): TGCGCCAGCAGTGCGGCAGGGGAATCCTATAATTCACCC. It yields the protein CASSAAGESYNSP. The full CDR3 protein reads CASSAAGESYNSPLHF.

This clone was found a few times. Read coverage stops 3 residues before the CDR3 terminus; the germline J gene supplies the remainder. The chain has TRBV30 and TRBJ2-3; D is unclear. Trimming pared 5 bases from V and 6 bases from J, leaving 9 bases between. CDR3 length: 11 amino acids. Germline CDR1 is GTSNPN and CDR2 is SVGIG (reference sequence). Incomplete CDR3 DNA: TGTGCCTGGCTTTGGGCGGATACG. Its translation is CAWLWADT. The CDR3 in full is CAWLWADTQYF.

Concerning this clone itself: From the germline J gene comes the end of the CDR3, since the read stops 3 residues before it. V usage is TRBV18 and J usage is TRBJ1-1, with 8 bases that match TRBD1. From germline, CDR1 is KGHSH and CDR2 LQKENI. J lost 0 bases, V lost 4 bases, and 10 bases had no gene match. The CDR3 loop spans 17 amino acids. CDR3 sequence: CASSQLGQGGVNTEAFF. The CDR3 bases that were read are TGTGCCAGCTCACAACTCGGACAGGGCGGGGTGAACACTGAA.

Many counts were recorded for this clone. The observed sequence ends 3 residues before the CDR3 terminus, with the missing tail filled in from the germline J gene. At the DNA level, this CDR3 is encoded by other sequences in the same sample as well. The chain joins TRBV7-8 to TRBJ1-6, with D perhaps TRBD1 (6 bases). CDR3 size: 15 residues. CDR1 and CDR2 from the germline V gene are SGHVS and FQNEAQ. With 4 bases removed from V and 10 bases from J, the gap between germline ends came to 17 bases. The covered CDR3 bases are TGTGCCAGCAGCTCAGCCACAGGGCTTGGATCACCC. It codes for CASSSATGLGSP. The entire CDR3 protein is CASSSATGLGSPLHF. The full variable domain, completed using reference TRBV7-8 and TRBJ1-6, is GAGVSQSPRYKVAKRGQDVALRCDPISGHVSLFWYQQALGQGPEFLTYFQNEAQLDKSGLPSDRFFAERPEGSVSTLKIQRTQQEDSAVYLCASSSATGLGSPLHFGNGTRLTVT.

This clone was picked up many times. The read ends 3 residues shy of where the CDR3 ends; the end is completed using the germline J gene. The rearrangement links TRBV5-1 to TRBJ2-5, with TRBD2 matching 9 bases. Per germline, CDR1 SGHRS and CDR2 YFSETQ. The CDR3 contains 16 residues. J gave up 1 base and V 0 bases, and 4 bases lay outside the gene matches. Partial CDR3 DNA: TGCGCCAGCAGCTTGGATAGCGGGGGACCCCAAGAGACC. The encoded protein is CASSLDSGGPQET. The full CDR3 protein reads CASSLDSGGPQETQYF.

This clone came up a few times. Here the CDR3 reads CASSLREERGAFF. The sequenced part of the CDR3 DNA is TGTGCCAGCAGCTTACGAGAGGAGCGGGGA. The chain joins TRBV7-9 to TRBJ1-1, with D unclear. The sequenced fragment ends 3 residues before the CDR3 boundary, so the rest is inferred from the germline J gene. The germline V gene encodes CDR1 SEHNR and CDR2 FQNEAQ (reference sequence). The CDR3 consists of 13 residues.

As regards this clone: Compared with germline, one end of the junction differs, possibly owing to a read error. The CDR3 region is CARSGQVNKSPLHF. CDR3 bases read: TGTGCCAGGTCGGGACAGGTGAATAAGTCACCC. The gene calls are TRBV7-9 and TRBJ1-6, with TRBD1 matching 8 bases. Sequencing ends 3 residues short of the CDR3 end; the germline J gene provides the rest. Germline V gene lookup returns CDR1 SEHNR and CDR2 FQNEAQ (reference sequence). This CDR3 comprises 14 residues.

There are a few counts of this clone. Sequencing ends 3 residues short of the CDR3 end; the germline J gene provides the rest. The J gene is TRBJ1-4, the V gene TRBV19, with D perhaps matching TRBD1 (5 bases). Trimming cost V 6 bases and J 5 bases, with 13 bases left between them. The CDR3 consists of 14 residues. Germline assignment: CDR1 LNHDA and CDR2 SQIVND (reference sequence). The CDR3 loop reads CASSTSGGNEKLFF. The DNA read from the CDR3 is TGTGCCAGTAGCACCAGCGGGGGGAATGAAAAA. The full variable domain, rest sourced from reference TRBV19 and TRBJ1-4, is DGGITQSPKYLFRKEGQNVTLSCEQNLNHDAMYWYRQDPGQGLRLIYYSQIVNDFQKGDIAEGYSVSREKKESFPLTVTSAQKNPTAFYLCASSTSGGNEKLFFGSGTQLSVL.

This clone was counted at least ten times. The CDR3 is cut off 3 residues early in the read; its end comes from the germline J gene. This chain uses TRBV19 with TRBJ1-1; TRBD1 agrees at 8 bases. Germline assignment: CDR1 LNHDA and CDR2 SQIVND (reference sequence). CDR3 length equals 16 residues. The junction had 4 bases not matched to a gene; V was cut back by 1 base and J by 0 bases. The chain's CDR3 is CASSIAKTGVNTEAFF. Incomplete CDR3 DNA: TGTGCCAGTAGTATAGCAAAGACAGGGGTGAACACTGAA.

In this sample, this clone turned up many times. The read terminates 3 residues before the CDR3 end, so the remaining end is supplied by the germline J gene. J is TRBJ2-4 and V is TRBV20-1; 9 bases are shared with TRBD1. V trimming: 0 bases; J trimming: 8 bases; junction bases outside the gene matches: 5. CDR1 is DFQATT, CDR2 SNEGSKA, per germline (reference sequence). The CDR3 length is 14 residues. CDR3 DNA (partial): TGCAGTGCTAGAGATGGGGACAGGGAGGACATT. This codes for CSARDGDREDI. The full-length CDR3 reads as CSARDGDREDIQYF.

As to this clone: The read stops 3 residues short of the end of the CDR3; the missing end is completed from the germline J gene. This chain joins TRBV2 and TRBJ2-7; 9 bases align to TRBD2. V shed 7 bases, J shed 0 bases, and the junction held 4 bases outside the gene matches. The CDR3 totals 14 residues. The germline V gene has CDR1 SNHLY and CDR2 FYNNEI. CDR3 loop: CASKKRGDSYEQYF. The covered CDR3 bases are TGTGCCAGCAAGAAGCGGGGGGACTCCTACGAG.

In its sample, this clone was seen many times. Here the CDR3 reads CASSFTGGRTGELFF. The CDR3 bases that were read are TGTGCCAGCAGCTTTACAGGGGGTAGGACCGGGGAG. The chain carries TRBV5-4 and TRBJ2-2; TRBD1 matches at 8 bases. The read stops 3 residues short of the end of the CDR3; the missing end is completed from the germline J gene. Germline CDR1 reads SGHNT; CDR2 reads YYREEE (reference sequence). The CDR3 sequence is 15 residues long. J gave up 5 bases and V 2 bases, and 5 bases lay outside the gene matches.

This clone showed up just a few times. The read finishes 3 residues shy of the CDR3 end, and the germline J gene is used to complete it. The chain is built from TRBV19 and TRBJ1-1; no clear D. With 1 base removed from V and 1 base from J, the gap between germline ends came to 10 bases. Germline lookup yields CDR1 LNHDA and CDR2 SQIVND (reference sequence). The CDR3 is 15 amino acids. Partial CDR3 DNA: TGTGCCAGTAGTATAGGCCGGGTCGAGAACACTGAA. The encoded protein is CASSIGRVENTE. The whole CDR3 sequence reads CASSIGRVENTEAFF.

On this clone: The CDR3 is cut off 3 residues early in the read; its end comes from the germline J gene. The V and J genes are TRBV5-6 and TRBJ2-5, with a tentative D call TRBD1 (6 bases). The V gene's germline CDR1 is SGHDT and CDR2 YYEEEE. The length of the CDR3 is 14 residues. V gave up 4 bases and J gave up 3 bases, with 13 bases separating them. The sequenced CDR3 bases are TGTGCCAGCAGCGTACAGGGTCTTGAAGAGACC. It specifies CASSVQGLEET. The full CDR3 sequence reads CASSVQGLEETQYF.